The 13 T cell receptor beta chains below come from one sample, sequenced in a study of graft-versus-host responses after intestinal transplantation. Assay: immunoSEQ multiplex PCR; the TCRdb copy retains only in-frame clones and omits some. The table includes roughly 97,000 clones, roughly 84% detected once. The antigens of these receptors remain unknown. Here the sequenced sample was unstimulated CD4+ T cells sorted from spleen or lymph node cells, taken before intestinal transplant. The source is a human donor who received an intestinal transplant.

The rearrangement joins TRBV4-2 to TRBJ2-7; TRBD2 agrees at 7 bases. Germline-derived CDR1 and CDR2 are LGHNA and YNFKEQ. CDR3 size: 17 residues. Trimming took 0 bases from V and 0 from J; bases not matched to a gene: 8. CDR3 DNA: TGTGCCAGCAGCCAAGATGGTGGGCTAGCGGACTCCTACGAGCAGTACTTC. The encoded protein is CASSQDGGLADSYEQYF.

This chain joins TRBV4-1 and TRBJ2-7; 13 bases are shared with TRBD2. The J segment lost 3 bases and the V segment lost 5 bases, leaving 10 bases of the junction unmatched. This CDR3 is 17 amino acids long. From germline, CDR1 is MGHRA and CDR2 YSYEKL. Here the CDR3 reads CASSLRPGLAGRYEQYF. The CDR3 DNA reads TGCGCCAGCAGCTTAAGGCCGGGACTAGCGGGACGCTACGAGCAGTACTTC.

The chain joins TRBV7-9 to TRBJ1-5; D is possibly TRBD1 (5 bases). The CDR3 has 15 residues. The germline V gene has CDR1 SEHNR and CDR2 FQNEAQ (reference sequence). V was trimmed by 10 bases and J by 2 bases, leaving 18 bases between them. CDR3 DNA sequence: TGTGCCACCTCCGGTGGGACCTTACGCAATCAGCCCCAGCATTTT. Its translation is CATSGGTLRNQPQHF.

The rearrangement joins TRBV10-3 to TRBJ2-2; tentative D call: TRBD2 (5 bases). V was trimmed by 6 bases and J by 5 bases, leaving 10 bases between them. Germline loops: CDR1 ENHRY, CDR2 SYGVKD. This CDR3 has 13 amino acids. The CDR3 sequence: CAISAGETGELFF. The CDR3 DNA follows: TGTGCCATCAGCGCCGGGGAAACCGGGGAGCTGTTTTTT.

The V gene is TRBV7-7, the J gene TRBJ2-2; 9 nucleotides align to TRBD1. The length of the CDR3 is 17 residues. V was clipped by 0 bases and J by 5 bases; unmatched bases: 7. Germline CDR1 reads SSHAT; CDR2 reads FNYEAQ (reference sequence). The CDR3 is CASSLATGGIGTGELFF. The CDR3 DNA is TGTGCCAGCAGCTTAGCCACAGGGGGCATAGGGACCGGGGAGCTGTTTTTT.

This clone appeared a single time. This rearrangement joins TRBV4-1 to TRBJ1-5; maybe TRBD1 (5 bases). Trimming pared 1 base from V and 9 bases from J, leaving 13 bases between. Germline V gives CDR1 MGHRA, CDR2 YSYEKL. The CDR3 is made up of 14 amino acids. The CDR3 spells CASSQAWDGRPQHF. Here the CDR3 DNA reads TGCGCCAGCAGCCAAGCTTGGGACGGGCGGCCCCAGCATTTT.

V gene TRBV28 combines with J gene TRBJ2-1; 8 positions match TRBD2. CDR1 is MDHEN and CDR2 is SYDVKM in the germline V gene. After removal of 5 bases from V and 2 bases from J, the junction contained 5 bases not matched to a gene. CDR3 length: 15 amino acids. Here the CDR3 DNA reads TGTGCCAGCAGTCCCGTAGCGGGACCCTACAATGAGCAGTTCTTC. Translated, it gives CASSPVAGPYNEQFF. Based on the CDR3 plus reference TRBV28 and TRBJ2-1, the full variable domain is DVKVTQSSRYLVKRTGEKVFLECVQDMDHENMFWYRQDPGLGLRLIYFSYDVKMKEKGDIPEGYSVSREKKERFSLILESASTNQTSMYLCASSPVAGPYNEQFFGPGTRLTVL.

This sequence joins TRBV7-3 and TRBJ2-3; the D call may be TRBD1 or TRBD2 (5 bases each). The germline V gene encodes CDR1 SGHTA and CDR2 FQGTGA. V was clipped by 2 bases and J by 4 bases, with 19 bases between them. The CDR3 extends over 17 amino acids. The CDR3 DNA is TGTGCCAGCAGCTTAGTTGGGACCCCGAGTTTGGCAGATACGCAGTATTTT. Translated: CASSLVGTPSLADTQYF.

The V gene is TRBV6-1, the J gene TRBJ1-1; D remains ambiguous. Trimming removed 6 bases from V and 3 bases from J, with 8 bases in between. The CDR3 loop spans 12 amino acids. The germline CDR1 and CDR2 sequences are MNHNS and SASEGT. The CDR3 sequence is CASRWGHTEAFF. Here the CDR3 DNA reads TGTGCCAGCAGGTGGGGTCACACTGAAGCTTTCTTT.

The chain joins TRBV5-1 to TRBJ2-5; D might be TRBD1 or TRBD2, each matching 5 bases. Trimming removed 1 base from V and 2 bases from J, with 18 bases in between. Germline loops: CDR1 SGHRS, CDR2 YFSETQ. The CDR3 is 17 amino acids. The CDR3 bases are TGCGCCAGCAGCTTGTGGGGCGGTGGGAGCCCTCAAGAGACCCAGTACTTC. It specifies CASSLWGGGSPQETQYF.

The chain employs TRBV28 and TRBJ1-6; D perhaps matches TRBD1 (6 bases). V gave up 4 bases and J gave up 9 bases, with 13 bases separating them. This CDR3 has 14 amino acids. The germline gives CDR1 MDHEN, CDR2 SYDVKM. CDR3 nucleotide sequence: TGTGCCAGCAGTTCAGGACAGTTGGGTTCACCCCTCCACTTT. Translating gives CASSSGQLGSPLHF.

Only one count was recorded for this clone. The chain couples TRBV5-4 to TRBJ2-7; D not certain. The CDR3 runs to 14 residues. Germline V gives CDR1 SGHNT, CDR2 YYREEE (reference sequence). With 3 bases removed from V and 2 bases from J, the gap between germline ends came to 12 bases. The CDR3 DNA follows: TGTGCCAGCAGCTGGGATCCCAACACCTACGAGCAGTACTTC. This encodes CASSWDPNTYEQYF.

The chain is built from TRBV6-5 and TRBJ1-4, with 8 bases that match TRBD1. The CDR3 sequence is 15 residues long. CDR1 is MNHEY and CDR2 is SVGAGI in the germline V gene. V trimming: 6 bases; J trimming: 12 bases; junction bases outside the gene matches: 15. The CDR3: CASRRDSGGGGQLFF. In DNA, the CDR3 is TGTGCCAGCAGACGAGATTCAGGGGGCGGCGGGCAACTGTTTTTT.